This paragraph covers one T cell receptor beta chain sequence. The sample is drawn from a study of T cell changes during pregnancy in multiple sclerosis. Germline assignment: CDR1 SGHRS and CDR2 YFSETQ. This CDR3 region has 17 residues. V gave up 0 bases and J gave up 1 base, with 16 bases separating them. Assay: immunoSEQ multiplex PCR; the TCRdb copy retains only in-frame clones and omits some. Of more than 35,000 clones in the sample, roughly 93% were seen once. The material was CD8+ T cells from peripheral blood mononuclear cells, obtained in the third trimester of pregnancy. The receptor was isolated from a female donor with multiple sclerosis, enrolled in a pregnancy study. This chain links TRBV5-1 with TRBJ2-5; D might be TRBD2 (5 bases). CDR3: CASSLAQSGLPQETQYF. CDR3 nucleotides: TGCGCCAGCAGCTTGGCTCAGAGCGGTCTCCCCCAAGAGACCCAGTACTTC.